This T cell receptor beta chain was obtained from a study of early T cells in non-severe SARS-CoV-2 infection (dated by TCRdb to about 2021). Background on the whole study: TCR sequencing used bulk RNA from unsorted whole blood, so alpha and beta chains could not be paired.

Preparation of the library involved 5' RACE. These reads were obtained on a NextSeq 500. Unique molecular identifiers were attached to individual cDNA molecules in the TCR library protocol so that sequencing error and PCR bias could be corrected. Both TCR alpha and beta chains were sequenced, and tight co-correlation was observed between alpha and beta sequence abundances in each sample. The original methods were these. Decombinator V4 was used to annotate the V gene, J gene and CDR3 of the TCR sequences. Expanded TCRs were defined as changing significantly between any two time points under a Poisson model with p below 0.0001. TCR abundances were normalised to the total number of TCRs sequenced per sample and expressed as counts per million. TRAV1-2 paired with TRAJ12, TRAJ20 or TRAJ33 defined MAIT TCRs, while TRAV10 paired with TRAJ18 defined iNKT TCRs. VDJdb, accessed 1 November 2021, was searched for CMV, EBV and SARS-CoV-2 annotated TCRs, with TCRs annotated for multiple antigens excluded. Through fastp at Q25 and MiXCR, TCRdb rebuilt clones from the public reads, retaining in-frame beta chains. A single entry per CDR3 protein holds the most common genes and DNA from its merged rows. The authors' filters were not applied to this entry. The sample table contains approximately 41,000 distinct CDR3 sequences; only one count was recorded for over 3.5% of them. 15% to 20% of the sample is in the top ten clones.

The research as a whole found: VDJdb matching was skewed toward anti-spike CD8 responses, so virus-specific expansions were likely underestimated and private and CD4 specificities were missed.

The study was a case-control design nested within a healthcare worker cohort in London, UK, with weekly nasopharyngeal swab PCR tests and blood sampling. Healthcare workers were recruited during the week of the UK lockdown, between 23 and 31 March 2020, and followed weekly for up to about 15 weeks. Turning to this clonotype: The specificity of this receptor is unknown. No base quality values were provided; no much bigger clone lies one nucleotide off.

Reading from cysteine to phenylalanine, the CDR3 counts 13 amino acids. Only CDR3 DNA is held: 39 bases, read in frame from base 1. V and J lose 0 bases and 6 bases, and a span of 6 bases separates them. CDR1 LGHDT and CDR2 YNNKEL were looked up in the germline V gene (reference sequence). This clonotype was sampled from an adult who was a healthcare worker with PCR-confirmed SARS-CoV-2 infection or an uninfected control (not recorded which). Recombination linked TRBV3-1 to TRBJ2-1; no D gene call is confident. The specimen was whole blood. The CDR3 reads CASSQDGINEQFF. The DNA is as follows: TGTGCCAGCAGCCAAGATGGAATCAATGAGCAGTTCTTC.